The 9 T cell receptor beta chains below come from one sample, sequenced in a study of shared clonotypes between healthy human individuals. TCRdb keeps only in-frame clones here, not all; method: immunoSEQ multiplex PCR. The sample has approximately 2,000,000 clones, 85% to 95% seen once. Sequenced input: naive CD4+ T cells from PBMCs. Subset noted: CD45RA+ positively selected. These receptor sequences come from a man aged 18 to 29 in good health. Some clones in this sample may be carry-over from other donors' samples.

V usage is TRBV7-9 and J usage is TRBJ1-4; D is ambiguous. The CDR3 length is 16 residues. V was shortened by 1 base and J by 5 bases, with 14 bases between the two germline ends. Germline V gene sequence: CDR1 SEHNR, CDR2 FQNEAQ (reference sequence). The CDR3 is CASSLGRAERNEKLFF. The CDR3, as DNA: TGTGCCAGCAGCTTAGGCCGGGCCGAGAGAAATGAAAAACTGTTTTTT.

The V call is TRBV5-8, the J call TRBJ1-5, with 10 nucleotides matching TRBD1. In germline, CDR1 is SGHTS, CDR2 YDEGEE. V was pared by 0 bases and J by 7 bases, with 4 bases of the junction left unmatched. The CDR3 is 15 residues long. The CDR3 sequence is CASSLAGQGYQPQHF. In nucleotides, the CDR3 is TGTGCCAGCAGCTTGGCGGGACAGGGGTACCAGCCCCAGCATTTT.

The chain uses TRBV7-9 and TRBJ2-3; D uncertain. Germline assignment: CDR1 SEHNR and CDR2 FQNEAQ (reference sequence). V was clipped by 5 bases and J by 1 base, with 13 bases between them. This CDR3 spans 15 amino acids. The chain's CDR3 is CASSQGPSGTDTQYF. For the CDR3, the DNA is TGTGCCAGCAGCCAAGGACCGTCGGGCACAGATACGCAGTATTTT.

This sequence joins TRBV19 and TRBJ2-2; 11 bases are a match to TRBD2. The junction had 13 bases not matched to a gene; V was cut back by 9 bases and J by 4 bases. The CDR3 is 17 amino acids. Germline V gives CDR1 LNHDA, CDR2 SQIVND (reference sequence). The CDR3 DNA reads as TGTGCCAGCCGGCAAGAAAGTAGCGGGAGGGCCACCGGGGAGCTGTTTTTT. Amino acid sequence: CASRQESSGRATGELFF.

The chain recombines TRBV2 with TRBJ2-7; 10 positions match TRBD2. After removal of 7 bases from V and 6 bases from J, the junction contained 9 bases not matched to a gene. Germline V gene lookup returns CDR1 SNHLY and CDR2 FYNNEI. The length of the CDR3 is 14 residues. The CDR3 protein is CASTLGTSVSEQYF. CDR3 bases: TGTGCCAGCACGCTGGGGACTAGCGTAAGCGAGCAGTACTTC.

The gene calls are TRBV18 and TRBJ1-1; TRBD1 is a possible D gene (5 bases). The germline gives CDR1 KGHSH, CDR2 LQKENI. The CDR3 covers 13 residues. V was trimmed by 2 bases and J by 8 bases, leaving 12 bases between them. CDR3 loop: CASSPALQGEAFF. Here the CDR3 DNA reads TGTGCCAGCTCACCAGCGCTGCAGGGAGAAGCTTTCTTT.

The rearrangement links TRBV18 to TRBJ1-1, with unresolved D. The CDR3 runs 18 residues. Germline V gene sequence: CDR1 KGHSH, CDR2 LQKENI. The V gene lost 3 bases and the J gene lost 3 bases, with 23 bases spanning the gap. In nucleotides, the CDR3 is TGTGCCAGCTCACCTTCTTCTTTAAAGTTTTTCGGTGACACTGAAGCTTTCTTT. It specifies CASSPSSLKFFGDTEAFF.

This sequence joins TRBV28 and TRBJ2-1; unclear D gene. In germline, CDR1 is MDHEN, CDR2 SYDVKM. This CDR3 has 14 amino acids. V was trimmed by 1 base and J by 2 bases, leaving 6 bases between them. This CDR3 is CASSLLSPYNEQFF. The CDR3, as DNA: TGTGCCAGCAGTTTATTGTCCCCCTACAATGAGCAGTTCTTC. Complete variable domain (other parts from reference TRBV28 and TRBJ2-1): DVKVTQSSRYLVKRTGEKVFLECVQDMDHENMFWYRQDPGLGLRLIYFSYDVKMKEKGDIPEGYSVSREKKERFSLILESASTNQTSMYLCASSLLSPYNEQFFGPGTRLTVL.

The chain employs TRBV9 and TRBJ1-5, with 9 bases matching TRBD1. The CDR3 runs to 14 residues. The germline CDR1 and CDR2 sequences are SGDLS and YYNGEE. V gave up 3 bases and J gave up 7 bases; unmatched junction bases: 5. The CDR3 loop reads CASSDGQGIQPQHF. The CDR3 coding sequence is TGTGCCAGCAGCGACGGACAGGGGATACAGCCCCAGCATTTT.